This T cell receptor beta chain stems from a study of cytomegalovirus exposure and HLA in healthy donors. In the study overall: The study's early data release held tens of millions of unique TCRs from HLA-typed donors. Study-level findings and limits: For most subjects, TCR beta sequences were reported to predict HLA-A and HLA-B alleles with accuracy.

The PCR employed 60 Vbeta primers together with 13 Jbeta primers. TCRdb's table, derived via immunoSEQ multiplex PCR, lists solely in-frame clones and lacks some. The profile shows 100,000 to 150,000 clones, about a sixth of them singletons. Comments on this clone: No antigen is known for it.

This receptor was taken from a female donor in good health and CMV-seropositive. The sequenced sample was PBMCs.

The CDR3 spells CASSLRTDDGYTF. The CDR3 nucleotides are TGTGCCAGCAGCCTCAGGACAGATGATGGCTACACCTTC. The V call is TRBV9, the J call TRBJ1-2, with D maybe TRBD1 (6 bases). V lost 4 bases to trimming and J lost 6 bases, with 13 bases between them. The CDR3 extends over 13 amino acids. CDR1 SGDLS and CDR2 YYNGEE come from the germline V gene.